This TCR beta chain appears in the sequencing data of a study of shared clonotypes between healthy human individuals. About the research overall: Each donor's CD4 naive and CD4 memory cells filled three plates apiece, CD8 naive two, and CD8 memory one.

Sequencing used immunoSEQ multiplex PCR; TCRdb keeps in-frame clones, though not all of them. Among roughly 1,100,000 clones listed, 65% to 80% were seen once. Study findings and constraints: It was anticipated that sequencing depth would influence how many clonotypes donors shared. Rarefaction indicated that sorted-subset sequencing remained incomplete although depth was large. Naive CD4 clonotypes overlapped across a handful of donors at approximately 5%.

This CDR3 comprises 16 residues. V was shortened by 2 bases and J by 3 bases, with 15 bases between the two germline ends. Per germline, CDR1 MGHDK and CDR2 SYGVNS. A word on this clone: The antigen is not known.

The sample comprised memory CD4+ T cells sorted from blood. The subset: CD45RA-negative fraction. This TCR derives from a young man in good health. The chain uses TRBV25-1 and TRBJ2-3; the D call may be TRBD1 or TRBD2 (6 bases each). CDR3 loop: CASSEAEGRGTDTQYF. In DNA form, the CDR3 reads TGTGCCAGCAGTGAAGCGGAGGGCAGGGGAACAGATACGCAGTATTTT.